This entry features one TCR beta chain sequence. Its antigen remains undetermined. No much larger clonotype is one base removed from it; base qualities were not supplied. The cohort was made up of about 670 healthy bone marrow donors. All cohort members were sampled while nominally healthy, although unrecorded immune exposures were likely present. The donor was CMV seropositive and belonged to the group of around 300 seropositive cohort members. A peripheral blood sample was provided by each donor, and peripheral blood mononuclear cells were used for TCR beta sequencing. The Qiagen DNeasy Blood Extraction Kit was used to extract genomic DNA from the blood cell samples. The method was the immunoSEQ multiplex PCR assay. For the multiplex PCR, a mixture combining 60 forward primers for TCR Vbeta segments and 13 reverse primers for TCR Jbeta segments was used. Amplification of the CDR3 region of rearranged TCR beta genes was performed with a multiplex PCR assay on genomic DNA. The amplified TCR beta libraries were sequenced on the Illumina HiSeq System as 87-base-pair reads. As for how the authors treated the data: Across the roughly 700 repertoires, a later analysis counted 60 million to 90 million unique TCR beta chains, about 10 million of which were shared by at least two donors. A nearest-neighbor algorithm error-corrected the raw reads and collapsed the reads into unique sequences, merging closely related sequences to remove PCR and sequencing errors. V, D and J gene segments were assigned by aligning CDR3 sequences to IMGT reference sequences. For a sequence to be retained, a match of at least six nucleotides was required to both a V gene segment and a J gene segment. A rearrangement counted as productive if the CDR3 had no stop codons and remained in frame with V and J, and every other rearrangement counted as non-productive. CDR3 was defined according to IMGT convention as the region running from the second conserved V-encoded cysteine to the conserved J-encoded phenylalanine. In an earlier analysis of approximately 500 of the donors, sequences lacking an unambiguous match to a single V gene segment were excluded. An earlier analysis of fewer than 750 of the donors classified V segments as functional when productive rearrangements were above 56.7% and as segregating when the standard deviation between donors was above 5%. To diagnose cytomegalovirus status from the catalog of TCR beta chain sequences, a statistical classification framework was built. In a later analysis, V and J genes were assigned by comparing TCR nucleotide sequences against IMGT/GENE-DB human TR gene sequences. Using the TCRdist pipeline, a later analysis assigned CDR3 sequences along with most-parsimonious VDJ recombination scenarios. In a later analysis, each TCR beta chain was defined by its CDR3 amino acid sequence together with its V-gene family, and reads lacking a unique V-gene family were excluded. As a way to deal with suspected cross-contamination and a sequencing artifact, a later analysis dropped 592 nucleotide sequences that were highly shared and had low generation probability. A later analysis calculated a clonal expansion index for each public chain from normalized within-repertoire ranks of inferred template counts. In a later analysis, generation probabilities were computed with a VDJ recombination model fitted to out-of-frame rearrangements, and the resulting probabilities were checked against IGoR. In a later analysis, TCR-TCR, TCR-HLA and TCR-CMV co-occurrence was scored with hypergeometric tests, and a repertoire-size bias correction was applied to TCR pairs. A later analysis estimated false discovery rates by permuting HLA or CMV assignments 20 times. In a later analysis, co-occurring TCRs were grouped using DBSCAN, with TCRdist sequence similarity added in when clustering inside HLA-allele-positive subsets. Co-occurrence clustering excluded repertoires with fewer than 30,000 or more than 120,000 public chains, plus five with anomalous nucleotide sharing. TCRdb obtained this table from immuneACCESS and retained in-frame rearrangements with V and J assigned. These tables miss some clones; where compared with another copy, unresolved V genes account for less than half of the shortfall, and the remainder is unexplained. The DNA gave D and trimming, while V, J and clone size come from that table. Within this sample are around 150,000 clones, with 80% to 90% of them counted one time only. Approximately 4% of the sample is in the top ten clones.

Trimming at the junction amounts to 4 bases on V and 7 bases on J, and the germline ends lie 13 bases apart. CDR1 and CDR2 are read off the germline V gene as MNHEY and SVGAGI. Taken from cysteine to phenylalanine, the CDR3 has 13 residues. Only CDR3 DNA remains: 39 bases, in frame from the first base. The data belong to a study of cytomegalovirus exposure and HLA in healthy donors (dated by TCRdb to between 2016 and 2019). As for the study more broadly: In an earlier analysis of several hundred of the donors, 250 to 350 Gb of sequence data and 117 million unique TCR beta sequences from 180 million or so T cells were reported. Donor age, sex, ethnicity and CMV serostatus were compiled together with the repertoire data. Along with the approximately 600-subject first cohort, a separate validation cohort of over 90 different subjects was used. Roughly 300 gigabases of sequencing data and approximately 85 million unique TCR sequences were included in an early release covering about 600 HLA-typed donors. On average, roughly 240,000 unique TCR beta nucleotide sequences were sequenced per donor among fewer than 500 genotyped donors of the cohort, with around 19% of those sequences being non-productive. A later analysis re-examined previously published TCR beta repertoires from several hundred donors and added high-resolution HLA genotyping to investigate patterns of TCR occurrence. The study profiled the T cell repertoires of about 720 subjects by immunosequencing and related them to cytomegalovirus serostatus. An earlier analysis of fewer than 750 of the donors used high-throughput TCR beta sequencing to judge whether each TCR beta V gene segment behaved as functional or pseudogenic. In a later genetic analysis, genome-wide SNP genotypes for about three fifths of the roughly 670 donors were used, and that subset was treated as a discovery cohort. The number of typed donors differed by locus: 629-630 for A, B, C, DRB1 and DQB1; 500 to 550 for DQA1; 606 for DPA1; and around 450 for DPB1. Every repertoire in the discovery cohort had been generated on one and the same sequencing platform. Several DR-DQ haplotypes were handled as single units for association and clustering, since linkage in the cohort was strong. The study aimed to test whether cataloging public T cell receptors could reveal signatures of past pathogen exposure. Of the roughly 400 genotyped donors, 81% fell in the genetic ancestry cluster associated with self-reported Caucasian donors. HLA typing included class I and class II loci at four-digit resolution. The study combined high-throughput TCR immunosequencing, statistical association of individual TCRs with disease status, and machine learning to predict cytomegalovirus infection status. Rather than drawing on any new phenotypic data, the later analysis identified candidate immune exposures from TCR beta sequences and the way those sequences occurred across donors.

What the authors observed across the whole study: A later genetic analysis reported fewer N-insertions in productive TCRs among donors in an Asian-associated ancestry cluster than the roughly 620-donor mean. Most TCR sequences were seen in very few donors, while some public TCRs were found in many individuals. Some IMGT-functional V segments, including TRBV6-2 and TRBV6-3, could not be told apart with the 87-base-pair reads, so those segments were excluded. In a later analysis, some 17,000 TCR beta sequences were associated with specific HLA alleles at a false discovery rate of 0.05. In a later analysis, HLA-associated TCR beta chains showed more clonal expansion and lower generation probabilities than non-associated chains that were equally common. The study listed 150 to 200 TCR beta chains as associated with cytomegalovirus. Roughly uniform sequencing depth across donors was assumed in presence/absence analyses, although this assumption may not hold. For the cohort, immune exposure information was limited to CMV serostatus. When HLA alleles, especially DR and DQ, strongly co-occurred, TCR associations were difficult to assign to individual alleles. A later analysis found that TCR association rates varied across HLA loci, with DRB1 alleles showing the most associated TCRs and HLA-C alleles the fewest. Linkage disequilibrium might explain the correlated functional status among segregating V segments, but an unknown experimental factor could not be excluded. In vitro tests confirmed that a few of the cytomegalovirus-associated TCR beta chains recognize cytomegalovirus antigens. An association between a missense DCLRE1C variant and V-gene and J-gene trimming of TCR beta chains was found in a later genetic analysis and replicated in an independent cohort. In a later analysis, most CMV-associated TCR beta chains were found to appear HLA-restricted, with HLA associations seemingly driven largely by CMV exposure. A further reported finding was that TCR beta sequences accurately predicted the HLA-A and HLA-B alleles for most subjects in the first cohort. According to a later analysis, parvovirus B19, influenza, CMV and Epstein-Barr virus appeared linked to several top co-occurrence clusters. HLA typing was unavailable for some donors at each locus, so association tests used only the typed subset. The classifier was reported to diagnose cytomegalovirus status with high specificity and sensitivity in both the original cohort and the validation cohort. Broadly in line with IMGT annotations, most TCR beta V segments showed up in productive rearrangements about 87% or about 30% of the time in an earlier analysis of around 600 of the donors. Because counts were too low, seventeen rarely observed V segments, including chromosome 9 orphons, were excluded from the earlier analysis of 587 of the donors. The sequencing pipeline was judged likely to have produced a cluster of highly shared sequence variants as a technical artifact. The authors suggested that the approach could potentially be generalized to other disease states and immunological phenotypes. This cohort had only TCR beta chains sequenced, and the lack of alpha or paired-chain data limited which features could be detected.

The sequenced material came from PBMCs. This TCR was sampled from a woman between 35 and 50 years old in good health and CMV-seropositive. The rearranged chain carries TRBV6-5 and TRBJ1-2; perhaps TRBD1 is the D gene, with 6 bases matching. The sequence in DNA is TGTGCCAGCAGTTTATACAGGGCGAGTGGCTACACCTTC. This is translated as CASSLYRASGYTF.